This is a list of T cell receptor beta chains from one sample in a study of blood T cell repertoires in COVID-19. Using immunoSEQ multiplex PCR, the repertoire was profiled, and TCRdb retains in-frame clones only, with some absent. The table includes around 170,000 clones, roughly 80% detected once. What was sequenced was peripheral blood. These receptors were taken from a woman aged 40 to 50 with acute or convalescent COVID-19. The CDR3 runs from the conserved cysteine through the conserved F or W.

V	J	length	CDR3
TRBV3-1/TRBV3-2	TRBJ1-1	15	CASSQHGQMNTEAFF
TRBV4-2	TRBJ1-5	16	CASSSPGTGRNQPQHF
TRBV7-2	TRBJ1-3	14	CASSLQGSGNTIYF
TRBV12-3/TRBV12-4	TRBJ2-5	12	CASSSYQETQYF
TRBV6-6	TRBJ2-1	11	CASSSNNEQFF
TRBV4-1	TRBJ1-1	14	CASSQWGTGTEAFF
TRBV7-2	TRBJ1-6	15	CASSLRGTGFSPLHF
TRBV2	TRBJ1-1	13	CASRGQINTEAFF
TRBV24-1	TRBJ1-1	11	CATGQGGEAFF
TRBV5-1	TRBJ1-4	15	CASSDQGVVNEKLFF
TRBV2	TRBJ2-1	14	CASSRTGDYNEQFF
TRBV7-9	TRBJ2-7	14	CASSYAGDLREQYF
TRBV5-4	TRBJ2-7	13	CASSLEQPGEQYF
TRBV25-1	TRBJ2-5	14	CASSEGGGRETQYF
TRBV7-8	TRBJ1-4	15	CASSLGFLAGEKLFF
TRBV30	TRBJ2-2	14	CAWNLGGGSGELFF
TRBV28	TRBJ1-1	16	CASSLPGGGADTEAFF
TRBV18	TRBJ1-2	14	CASSPLAVNYGYTF
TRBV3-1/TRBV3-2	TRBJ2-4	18	CASSHDLGSGILKNIQYF
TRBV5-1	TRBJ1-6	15	CASSLDRPNNSPLHF
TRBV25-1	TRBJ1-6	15	CASSETGRVFSPLHF
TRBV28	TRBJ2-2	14	CASSSGHNTGELFF
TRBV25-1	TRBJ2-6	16	CASSEFSAVGANVLTF
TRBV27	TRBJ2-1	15	CASSLVGGGYNEQFF
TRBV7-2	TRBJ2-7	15	CASSWGQRGLREQYF
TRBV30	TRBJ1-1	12	CAWKYRDTEAFF
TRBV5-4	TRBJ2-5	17	CASSLAGSGGGKETQYF
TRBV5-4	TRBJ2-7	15	CASSSRTSGAYEQYF